This TCR beta chain was identified in a study of early T cells in non-severe SARS-CoV-2 infection. As for the study in general: Chains stayed unpaired after sequencing of bulk RNA from unsorted whole blood.

This CDR3 is built from 14 residues. The germline V and J ends were trimmed by 8 bases and 8 bases, with 21 bases remaining between them. The germline V gene encodes CDR1 SEHNR and CDR2 FQNEAQ (reference sequence). Attachment of unique molecular identifiers was made to individual cDNA molecules. One entry per CDR3 protein, called by TCRdb with MiXCR from the 5' RACE reads. Among about 64,000 distinct CDR3 sequences, around 20% were seen once, and the ten largest hold 15% to 20%. This clonotype was found a few times. V usage is TRBV7-9 and J usage is TRBJ1-2; maybe TRBD1 (6 bases). The sample in question was whole blood, obtained at baseline. The origin of this receptor is an adult who was a healthcare worker with PCR-confirmed SARS-CoV-2 infection or an uninfected control (not recorded which). In DNA, the CDR3 is TGTGCCAGCGGGAGCCGGGGAAAGGGGGACGGCTACACCTTC. Encoded protein: CASGSRGKGDGYTF.